This T cell receptor (beta chain) stems from a study of blood T cell repertoires in COVID-19. Study as a whole: Samples came from the United States, Italy and Spain, spanning acute and convalescent COVID-19.

The CDR3 loop spans 15 amino acids. J was trimmed by 3 bases and V by 4 bases; bases with no gene match: 9. The germline gives CDR1 SGHAT, CDR2 FQNNGV. Authors' processing steps: Estimation of nucleated cell counts relied on the amplification of reference gene primers. Libraries were prepared by immunoSEQ multiplex PCR; TCRdb keeps only in-frame clonotypes and omits some of them. For V, J and clone size, that table is used; D and trimming come from the DNA. The top ten hold about 2.5% of the sample, which has hundreds of thousands of clones, less than 85% seen once. Residents of about two dozen US areas, aged 18 to 89 years, made up the participants.

This chain connects TRBV11-2 to TRBJ2-7; 7 nucleotides align to TRBD1. The material sequenced was PBMCs or T cells enriched from blood (not recorded which). This clonotype originated in a woman aged 50 to 60 who had recovered from COVID-19. The CDR3 reads CASSYPRTGHYEQYF. CDR3 nucleotide sequence: TGTGCCAGCAGCTACCCCCGGACAGGACACTACGAGCAGTACTTC.